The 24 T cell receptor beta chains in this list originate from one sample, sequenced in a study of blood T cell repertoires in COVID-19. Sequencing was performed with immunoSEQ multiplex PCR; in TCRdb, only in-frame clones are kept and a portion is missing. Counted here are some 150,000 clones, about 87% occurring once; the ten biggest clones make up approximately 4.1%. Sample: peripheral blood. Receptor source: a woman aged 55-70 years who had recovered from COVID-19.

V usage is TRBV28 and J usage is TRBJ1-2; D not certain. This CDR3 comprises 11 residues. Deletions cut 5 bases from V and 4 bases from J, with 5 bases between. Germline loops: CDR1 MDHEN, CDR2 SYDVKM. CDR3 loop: CASSDFYGYTF. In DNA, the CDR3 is TGTGCCAGCAGTGACTTCTATGGCTACACCTTC.

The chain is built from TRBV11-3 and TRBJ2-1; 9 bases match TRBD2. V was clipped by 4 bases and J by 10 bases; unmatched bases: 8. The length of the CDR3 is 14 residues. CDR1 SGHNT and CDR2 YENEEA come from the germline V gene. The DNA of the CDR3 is TGTGCCAGCAGCTCCCGCGGGGGGGTAGGAGAGCAGTTCTTC. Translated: CASSSRGGVGEQFF.

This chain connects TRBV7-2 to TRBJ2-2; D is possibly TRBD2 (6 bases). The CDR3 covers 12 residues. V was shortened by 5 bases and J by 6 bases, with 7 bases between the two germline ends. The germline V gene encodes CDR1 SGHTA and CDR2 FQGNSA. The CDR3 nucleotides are TGTGCCAGCAGCCGGAGGGCCGGGGAGCTGTTTTTT. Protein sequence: CASSRRAGELFF.

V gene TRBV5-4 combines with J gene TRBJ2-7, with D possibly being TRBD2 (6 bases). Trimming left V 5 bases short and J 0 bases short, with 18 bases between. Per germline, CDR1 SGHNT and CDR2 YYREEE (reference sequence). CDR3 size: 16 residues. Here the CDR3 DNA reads TGTGCCAGCAGTTCTGCCGGGACTTCGAGCTCCTACGAGCAGTACTTC. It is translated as CASSSAGTSSSYEQYF.

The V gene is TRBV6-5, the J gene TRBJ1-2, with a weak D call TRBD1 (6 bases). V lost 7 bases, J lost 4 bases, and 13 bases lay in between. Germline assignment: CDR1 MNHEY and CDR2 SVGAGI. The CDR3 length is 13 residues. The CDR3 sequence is CASTPTGIYGYTF. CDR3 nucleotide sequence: TGTGCCAGCACCCCCACAGGGATCTATGGCTACACCTTC.

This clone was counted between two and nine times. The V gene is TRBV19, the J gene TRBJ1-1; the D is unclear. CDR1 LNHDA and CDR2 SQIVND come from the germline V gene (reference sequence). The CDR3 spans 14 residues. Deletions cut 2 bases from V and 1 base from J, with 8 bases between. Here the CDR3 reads CASSIIAGNTEAFF. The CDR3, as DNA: TGTGCCAGTAGTATAATAGCGGGGAACACTGAAGCTTTCTTT.

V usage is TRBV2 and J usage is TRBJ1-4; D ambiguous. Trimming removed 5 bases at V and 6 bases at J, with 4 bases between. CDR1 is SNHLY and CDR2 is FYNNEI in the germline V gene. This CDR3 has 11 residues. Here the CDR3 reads CASSPYEKLFF. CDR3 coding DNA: TGTGCCAGCAGTCCGTATGAAAAACTGTTTTTT.

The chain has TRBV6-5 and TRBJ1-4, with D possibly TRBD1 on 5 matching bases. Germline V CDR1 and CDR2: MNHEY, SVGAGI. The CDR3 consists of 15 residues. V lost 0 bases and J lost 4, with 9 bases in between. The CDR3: CASSYSGGVNEKLFF. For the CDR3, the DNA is TGTGCCAGCAGTTACTCGGGAGGGGTTAATGAAAAACTGTTTTTT.

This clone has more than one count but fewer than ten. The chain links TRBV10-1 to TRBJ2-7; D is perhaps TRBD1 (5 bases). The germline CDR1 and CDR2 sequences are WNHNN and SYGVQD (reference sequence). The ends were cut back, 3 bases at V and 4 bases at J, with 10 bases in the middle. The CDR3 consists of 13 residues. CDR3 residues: CASSDSQGYEQYF. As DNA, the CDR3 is TGCGCCAGCAGTGATTCGCAGGGTTACGAGCAGTACTTC.

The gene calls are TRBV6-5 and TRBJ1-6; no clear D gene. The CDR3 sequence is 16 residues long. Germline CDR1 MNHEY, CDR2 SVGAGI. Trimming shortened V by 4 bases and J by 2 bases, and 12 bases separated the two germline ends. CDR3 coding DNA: TGTGCCAGCAGTTGGACTAGGTTGACCTATAATTCACCCCTCCACTTT. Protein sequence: CASSWTRLTYNSPLHF.

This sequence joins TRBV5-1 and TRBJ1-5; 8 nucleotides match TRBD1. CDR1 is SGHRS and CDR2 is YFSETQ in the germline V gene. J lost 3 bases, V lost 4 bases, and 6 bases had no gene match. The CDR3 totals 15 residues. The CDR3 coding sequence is TGCGCCAGCAGCCCCGCAGGGGGCCCCAATCAGCCCCAGCATTTT. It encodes CASSPAGGPNQPQHF.

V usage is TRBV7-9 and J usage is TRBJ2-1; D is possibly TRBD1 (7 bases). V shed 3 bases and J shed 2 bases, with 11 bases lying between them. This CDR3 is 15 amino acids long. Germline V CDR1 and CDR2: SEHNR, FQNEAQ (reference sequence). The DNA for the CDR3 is TGTGCCAGCAGCTTTCAGGGGGGCACCTACAATGAGCAGTTCTTC. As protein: CASSFQGGTYNEQFF.

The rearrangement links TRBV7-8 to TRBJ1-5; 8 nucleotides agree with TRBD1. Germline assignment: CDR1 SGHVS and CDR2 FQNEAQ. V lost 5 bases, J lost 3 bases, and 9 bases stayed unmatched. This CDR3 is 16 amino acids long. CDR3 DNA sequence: TGTGCCAGCAGCCCCCCGGGACAGGCACTCAATCAGCCCCAGCATTTT. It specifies CASSPPGQALNQPQHF.

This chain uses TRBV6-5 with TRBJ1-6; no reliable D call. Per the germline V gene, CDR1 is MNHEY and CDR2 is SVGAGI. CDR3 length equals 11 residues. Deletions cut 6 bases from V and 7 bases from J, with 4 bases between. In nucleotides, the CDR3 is TGTGCCAGCAGCCTAAATTCACCCCTCCACTTT. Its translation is CASSLNSPLHF.

In nucleotides, the CDR3 is TGTGCCAGCAGCCAGGGGTATAGCAATCAGCCCCAGCATTTT. Translated, it gives CASSQGYSNQPQHF. The rearrangement links TRBV5-6 to TRBJ1-5, with D perhaps matching TRBD1 (6 bases). The CDR3 runs 14 residues. CDR1 and CDR2 from the germline V gene are SGHDT and YYEEEE. V gave up 4 bases and J gave up 0 bases, with 8 bases separating them.

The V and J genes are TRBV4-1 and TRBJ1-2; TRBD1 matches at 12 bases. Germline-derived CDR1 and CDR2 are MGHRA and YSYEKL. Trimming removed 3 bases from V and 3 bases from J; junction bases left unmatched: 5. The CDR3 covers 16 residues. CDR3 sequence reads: CASSQGDRGLDYGYTF. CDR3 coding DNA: TGCGCCAGCAGCCAGGGGGACAGGGGGCTCGACTATGGCTACACCTTC.

CDR3: CASRTSGGSDTQYF. The CDR3 bases are TGTGCCAGCAGGACTAGCGGGGGGTCTGATACGCAGTATTTT. V usage is TRBV28 and J usage is TRBJ2-3, with TRBD2 matching 13 bases. Germline CDR1 reads MDHEN; CDR2 reads SYDVKM. The CDR3 sequence is 14 residues long. The V gene end was trimmed by 6 bases and the J gene end by 6 bases; junction bases not matched to a gene: 3.

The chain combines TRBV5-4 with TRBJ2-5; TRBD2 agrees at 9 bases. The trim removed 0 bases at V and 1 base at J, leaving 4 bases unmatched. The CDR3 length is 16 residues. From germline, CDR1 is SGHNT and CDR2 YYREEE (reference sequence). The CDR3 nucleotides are TGTGCCAGCAGCTTGGGACGCGGGGGGGCCCAAGAGACCCAGTACTTC. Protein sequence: CASSLGRGGAQETQYF.

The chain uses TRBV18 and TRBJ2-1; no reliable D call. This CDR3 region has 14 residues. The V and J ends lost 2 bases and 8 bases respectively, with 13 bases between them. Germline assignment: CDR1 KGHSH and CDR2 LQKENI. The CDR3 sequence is CASSPTFSIHEQFF. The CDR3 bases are TGTGCCAGCTCACCAACGTTCAGTATCCATGAGCAGTTCTTC.

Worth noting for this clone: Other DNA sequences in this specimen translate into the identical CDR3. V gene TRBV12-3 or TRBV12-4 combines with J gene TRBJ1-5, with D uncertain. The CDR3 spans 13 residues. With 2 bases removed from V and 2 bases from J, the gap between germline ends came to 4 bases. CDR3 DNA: TGTGCCAGCAGTTTAACAGGCAATCAGCCCCAGCATTTT. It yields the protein CASSLTGNQPQHF.

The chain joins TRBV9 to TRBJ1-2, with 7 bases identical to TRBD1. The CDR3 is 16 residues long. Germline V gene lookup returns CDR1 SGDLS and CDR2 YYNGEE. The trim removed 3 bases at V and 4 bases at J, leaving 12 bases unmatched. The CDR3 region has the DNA TGTGCCAGCAGCGCCTCATTAGGACAGGCCTTCTATGGCTACACCTTC. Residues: CASSASLGQAFYGYTF.

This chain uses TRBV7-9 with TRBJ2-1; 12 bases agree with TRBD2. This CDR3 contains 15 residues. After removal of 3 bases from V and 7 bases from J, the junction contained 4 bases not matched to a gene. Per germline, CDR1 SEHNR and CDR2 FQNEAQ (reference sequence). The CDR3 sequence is CASSFLLAGGNEQFF. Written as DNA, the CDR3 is TGTGCCAGCAGCTTCCTCCTAGCGGGGGGGAATGAGCAGTTCTTC.

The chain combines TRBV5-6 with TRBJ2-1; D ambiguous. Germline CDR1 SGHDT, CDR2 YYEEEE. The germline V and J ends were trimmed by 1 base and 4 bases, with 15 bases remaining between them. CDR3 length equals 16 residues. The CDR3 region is CASSLMGSWNYNEQFF. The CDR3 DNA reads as TGTGCCAGCAGCTTGATGGGCAGTTGGAATTACAATGAGCAGTTCTTC.

The CDR3 reads CASSQDYRSYEQYF. CDR3 coding DNA: TGTGCCAGCAGCCAAGACTACAGATCCTACGAGCAGTACTTC. This chain links TRBV3-1 (or the pseudogene TRBV3-2) with TRBJ2-7; the D is unclear. Trimming cost V 0 bases and J 1 base, with 7 bases left between them. The CDR3 extends over 14 amino acids. Germline values: CDR1 LGHDT, CDR2 YNNKEL (reference sequence).